This TCR beta chain was retrieved from a study of blood T cell repertoires in COVID-19. Turning to the study itself: Researchers got acute and convalescent COVID-19 samples from the United States, Italy and Spain.

Under the authors' procedure: Counts of nucleated cells, estimated from reference gene primer amplification, were obtained. The repertoire was sequenced with immunoSEQ multiplex PCR; TCRdb's copy has only in-frame clones and lacks some. V and J calls and clone size are as listed in that table; D and trimming were resolved from the DNA. This repertoire shows some 230,000 clones, 80% to 85% found once; its top ten account for 4.5% to 5.5%. Germline values: CDR1 PRHDT, CDR2 FYEKMQ (reference sequence). Deletions cut 6 bases from V and 2 bases from J, with 13 bases between. This CDR3 is 14 amino acids long.

The chain combines TRBV13 with TRBJ2-5; a weak D match, TRBD2 (6 bases). The receptor comes from an older woman who had recovered from COVID-19. Specimen: peripheral blood. The CDR3 nucleotides read TGTGCCAGCAGACCAGGGACTCGGCAAGAGACCCAGTACTTC. Protein sequence: CASRPGTRQETQYF.